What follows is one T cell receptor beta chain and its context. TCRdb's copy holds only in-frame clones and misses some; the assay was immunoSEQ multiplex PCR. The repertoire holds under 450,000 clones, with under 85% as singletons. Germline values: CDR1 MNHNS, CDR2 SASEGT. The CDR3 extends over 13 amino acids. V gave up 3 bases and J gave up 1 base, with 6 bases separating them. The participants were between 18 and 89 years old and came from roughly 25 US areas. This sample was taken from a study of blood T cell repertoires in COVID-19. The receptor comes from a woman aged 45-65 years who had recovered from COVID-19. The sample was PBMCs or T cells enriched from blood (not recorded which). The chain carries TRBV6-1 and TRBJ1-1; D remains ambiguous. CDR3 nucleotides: TGTGCCAGCAGTGAGAACAGGAACACTGAAGCTTTCTTT. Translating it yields CASSENRNTEAFF.